The 11 T cell receptor beta chains reported below all come from one sample, sequenced in a study of cytomegalovirus exposure and HLA in healthy donors. The PCR was carried out with 60 Vbeta primers and 13 Jbeta primers. The repertoire was sequenced with immunoSEQ multiplex PCR; TCRdb's copy has only in-frame clones and lacks some. The sample includes around 130,000 clones, under 85% of them seen just once. Sequenced material: PBMCs. The receptors were sampled from a boy younger than 18 in good health and CMV-seronegative.

This chain uses TRBV4-2 with TRBJ2-1; 10 nucleotides match TRBD2. With 0 bases clipped from V and 7 bases from J, the junction kept 3 bases outside the gene matches. The CDR3 loop spans 15 amino acids. Germline values: CDR1 LGHNA, CDR2 YNFKEQ. CDR3 nucleotides: TGTGCCAGCAGCCAAGAACAGCGGGAGGGGAATGAGCAGTTCTTC. The encoded protein is CASSQEQREGNEQFF.

Here the CDR3 DNA reads TGTGCCACCAGCAGGCCGGGACAGACTTACAATGAGCAGTTCTTC. It encodes CATSRPGQTYNEQFF. This chain links TRBV15 with TRBJ2-1; TRBD1 matches at 7 bases. The CDR3 has 15 amino acids. The J segment lost 4 bases and the V segment lost 3 bases, leaving 6 bases of the junction unmatched. Per germline, CDR1 LNHNV and CDR2 YYDKDF (reference sequence). The full variable domain, completed using reference TRBV15 and TRBJ2-1, is DAMVIQNPRYQVTQFGKPVTLSCSQTLNHNVMYWYQQKSSQAPKLLFHYYDKDFNNEADTPDNFQSRRPNTSFCFLDIRSPGLGDTAMYLCATSRPGQTYNEQFFGPGTRLTVL.

The chain recombines TRBV14 with TRBJ2-1, with D tentatively TRBD1 (6 bases). The CDR3 covers 14 residues. Trimming removed 4 bases at V and 6 bases at J, with 13 bases between. CDR1 is SGHDN, CDR2 FVKESK, per germline. The CDR3 region has the DNA TGTGCCAGCAGCCCAGTAAGGGGGAGCAATGAGCAGTTCTTC. Translation gives CASSPVRGSNEQFF.

Regarding this clone: Compared with germline, one end of the junction differs, possibly owing to a read error. The chain links TRBV9 to TRBJ1-3; D gene unclear. Per germline, CDR1 SGDLS and CDR2 YYNGEE. This CDR3 is 17 amino acids long. The chain's CDR3 is CAGSVVAGFTSGNTIYF. The DNA of the CDR3 is TGTGCCGGCAGCGTAGTTGCGGGGTTCACCTCTGGAAACACCATATATTTT. The full variable domain, in which reference TRBV9 and TRBJ1-3 provide the parts outside the CDR3, is DSGVTQTPKHLITATGQRVTLRCSPRSGDLSVYWYQQSLDQGLQFLIQYYNGEERAKGNILERFSAQQFPDLHSELNLSSLELGDSALYFCAGSVVAGFTSGNTIYFGEGSWLTVV.

The V and J genes are TRBV6-4 and TRBJ2-1; maybe TRBD1 (5 bases). Germline V lookup: CDR1 MRHNA, CDR2 SNTAGT. CDR3 size: 12 residues. With 8 bases removed from V and 4 bases from J, the gap between germline ends came to 9 bases. The CDR3 spells CASASGYNEQFF. The CDR3 DNA follows: TGTGCCAGCGCCTCAGGGTACAATGAGCAGTTCTTC.

This clone was detected only a few times. The chain combines TRBV5-6 with TRBJ1-1; D remains ambiguous. The germline gives CDR1 SGHDT, CDR2 YYEEEE. The V end lost 4 bases, the J end lost 0 bases, and 13 bases lay between the germline ends. The CDR3 loop spans 15 amino acids. The CDR3 DNA sequence: TGTGCCAGCAGCGCTATCGGGTCCATGAACACTGAAGCTTTCTTT. Translated: CASSAIGSMNTEAFF.

The chain recombines TRBV15 with TRBJ2-5; D possibly corresponds to TRBD2 (5 bases). The ends were cut back, 3 bases at V and 2 bases at J, with 13 bases in the middle. CDR3 length equals 15 residues. Germline values: CDR1 LNHNV, CDR2 YYDKDF (reference sequence). CDR3 DNA: TGTGCCACCAGCAGCGGACTGGCGCAACAAGAGACCCAGTACTTC. This translates into CATSSGLAQQETQYF.

There are a few counts of this clone. The chain uses TRBV27 and TRBJ1-1; 9 nucleotides line up with TRBD1. The V segment lost 5 bases and the J segment 2 bases; nucleotides outside the gene matches: 3. The CDR3 loop spans 14 amino acids. Germline values: CDR1 MNHEY, CDR2 SMNVEV (reference sequence). The CDR3 sequence: CASSAQGANTEAFF. The CDR3 DNA reads TGTGCCAGCAGTGCACAGGGGGCAAACACTGAAGCTTTCTTT.

V usage is TRBV6-1 and J usage is TRBJ1-5, with D uncertain. CDR1 is MNHNS, CDR2 SASEGT, per germline. The V end was cut by 4 bases, the J end by 0 bases, with 7 bases between. CDR3 length: 14 amino acids. Here the CDR3 DNA reads TGTGCCAGCAGTGGACGGGATAGCAATCAGCCCCAGCATTTT. This encodes CASSGRDSNQPQHF.

The chain employs TRBV6-1 and TRBJ2-7; 8 positions agree with TRBD1. V dropped 8 bases and J dropped 3; count of bases not matched to a gene: 12. The germline gives CDR1 MNHNS, CDR2 SASEGT. This CDR3 is 15 amino acids long. The CDR3 loop reads CASSTTGTGNYEQYF. The CDR3 region has the DNA TGTGCCAGCTCGACGACCGGGACAGGAAACTACGAGCAGTACTTC.

The J gene is TRBJ1-2, the V gene TRBV19; maybe TRBD1 (6 bases). CDR3 length: 13 amino acids. Germline CDR1 reads LNHDA; CDR2 reads SQIVND (reference sequence). V lost 5 bases to trimming and J lost 8 bases, with 15 bases between them. This CDR3 reads CASSPGHQQGYTF. The CDR3 nucleotides are TGTGCCAGTAGTCCGGGACATCAGCAAGGCTACACCTTC. Complete variable domain (other parts from reference TRBV19 and TRBJ1-2): DGGITQSPKYLFRKEGQNVTLSCEQNLNHDAMYWYRQDPGQGLRLIYYSQIVNDFQKGDIAEGYSVSREKKESFPLTVTSAQKNPTAFYLCASSPGHQQGYTFGSGTRLTVV.